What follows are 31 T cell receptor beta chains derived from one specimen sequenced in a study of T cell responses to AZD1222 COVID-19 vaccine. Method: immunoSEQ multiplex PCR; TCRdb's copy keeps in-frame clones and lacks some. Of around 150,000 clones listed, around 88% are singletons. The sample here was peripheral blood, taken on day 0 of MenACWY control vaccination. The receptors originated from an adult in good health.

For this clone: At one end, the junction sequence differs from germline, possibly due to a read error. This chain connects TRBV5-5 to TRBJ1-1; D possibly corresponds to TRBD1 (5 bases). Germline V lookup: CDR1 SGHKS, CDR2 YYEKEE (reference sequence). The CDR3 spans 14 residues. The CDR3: CASSPVGTTTGAFF. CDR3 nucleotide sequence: TGTGCCAGCAGCCCGGTCGGGACTACCACTGGAGCTTTCTTT.

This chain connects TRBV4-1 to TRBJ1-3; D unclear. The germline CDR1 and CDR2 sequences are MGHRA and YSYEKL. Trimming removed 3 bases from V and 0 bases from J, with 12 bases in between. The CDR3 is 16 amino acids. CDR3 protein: CASSHVGVRSGNTIYF. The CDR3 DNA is TGCGCCAGCAGCCATGTCGGAGTTCGCTCTGGAAACACCATATATTTT.

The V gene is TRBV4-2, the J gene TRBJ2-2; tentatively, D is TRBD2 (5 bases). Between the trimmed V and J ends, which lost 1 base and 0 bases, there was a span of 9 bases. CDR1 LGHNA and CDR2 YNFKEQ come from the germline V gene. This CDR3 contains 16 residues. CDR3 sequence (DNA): TGTGCCAGCAGCCAAGCGGCGGGTACGAACACCGGGGAGCTGTTTTTT. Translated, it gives CASSQAAGTNTGELFF.

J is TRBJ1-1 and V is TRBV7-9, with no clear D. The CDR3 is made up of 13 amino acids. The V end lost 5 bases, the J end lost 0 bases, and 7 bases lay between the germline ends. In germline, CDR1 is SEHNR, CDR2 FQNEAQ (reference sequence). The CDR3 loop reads CASSLLMNTEAFF. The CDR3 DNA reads TGTGCCAGCAGCCTACTGATGAACACTGAAGCTTTCTTT.

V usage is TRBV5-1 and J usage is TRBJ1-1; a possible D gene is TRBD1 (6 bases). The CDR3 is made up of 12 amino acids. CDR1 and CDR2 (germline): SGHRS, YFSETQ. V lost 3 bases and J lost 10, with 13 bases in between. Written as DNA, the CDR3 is TGCGCCAGCAGCTACCCCAGGGGCCTAGCTTTCTTT. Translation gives CASSYPRGLAFF.

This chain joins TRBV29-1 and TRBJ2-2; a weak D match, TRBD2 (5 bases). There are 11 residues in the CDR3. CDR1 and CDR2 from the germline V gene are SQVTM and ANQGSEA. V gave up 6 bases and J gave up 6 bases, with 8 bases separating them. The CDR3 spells CSVGVAGELFF. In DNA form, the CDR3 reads TGCAGCGTGGGAGTAGCCGGGGAGCTGTTTTTT.

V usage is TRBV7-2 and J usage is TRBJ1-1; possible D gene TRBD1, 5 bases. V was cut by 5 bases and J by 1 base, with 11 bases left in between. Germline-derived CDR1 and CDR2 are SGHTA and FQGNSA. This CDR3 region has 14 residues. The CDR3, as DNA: TGTGCCAGCAGCCCGAGGGACGGGAACACTGAAGCTTTCTTT. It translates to CASSPRDGNTEAFF. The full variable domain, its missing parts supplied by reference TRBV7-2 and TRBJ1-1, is GAGVSQSPSNKVTEKGKDVELRCDPISGHTALYWYRQSLGQGLEFLIYFQGNSAPDKSGLPSDRFSAERTGGSVSTLTIQRTQQEDSAVYLCASSPRDGNTEAFFGQGTRLTVV.

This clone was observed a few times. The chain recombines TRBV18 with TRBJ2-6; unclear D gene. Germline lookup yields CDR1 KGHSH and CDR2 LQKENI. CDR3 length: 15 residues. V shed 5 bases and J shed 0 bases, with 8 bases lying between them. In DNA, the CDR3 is TGTGCCAGCTCATCAGACCCCTCTGGGGCCAACGTCCTGACTTTC. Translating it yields CASSSDPSGANVLTF.

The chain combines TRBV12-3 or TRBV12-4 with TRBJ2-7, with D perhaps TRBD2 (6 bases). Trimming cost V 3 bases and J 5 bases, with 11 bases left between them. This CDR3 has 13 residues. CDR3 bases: TGTGCCAGCAGTTTGAACAGGAGGGACGAGCAGTACTTC. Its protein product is CASSLNRRDEQYF.

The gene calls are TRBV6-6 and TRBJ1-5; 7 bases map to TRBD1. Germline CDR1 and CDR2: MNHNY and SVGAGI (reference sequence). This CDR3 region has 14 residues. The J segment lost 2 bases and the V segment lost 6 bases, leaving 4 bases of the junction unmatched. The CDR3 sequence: CASSPGGGNQPQHF. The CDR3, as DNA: TGTGCCAGCAGCCCAGGGGGGGGCAATCAGCCCCAGCATTTT.

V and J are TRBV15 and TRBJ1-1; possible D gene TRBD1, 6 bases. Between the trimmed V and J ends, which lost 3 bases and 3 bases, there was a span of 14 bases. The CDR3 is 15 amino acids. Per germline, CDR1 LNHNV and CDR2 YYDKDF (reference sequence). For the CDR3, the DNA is TGTGCCACCAGCAGGGAACAGGGATCAGACACTGAAGCTTTCTTT. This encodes CATSREQGSDTEAFF.

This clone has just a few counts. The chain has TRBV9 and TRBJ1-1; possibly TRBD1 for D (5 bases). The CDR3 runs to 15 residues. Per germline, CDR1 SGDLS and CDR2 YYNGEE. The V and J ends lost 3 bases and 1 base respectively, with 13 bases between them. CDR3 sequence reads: CASSERGGRNTEAFF. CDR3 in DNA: TGTGCCAGCAGCGAGAGGGGAGGGCGGAACACTGAAGCTTTCTTT.

In DNA form, the CDR3 reads TGCAGCGCCCGCGCCATGGGTGGCTACACCTTC. The encoded protein is CSARAMGGYTF. The chain employs TRBV29-1 and TRBJ1-2; D unclear. Germline V gene sequence: CDR1 SQVTM, CDR2 ANQGSEA. Trimming took 7 bases from V and 7 from J, leaving 13 bases between them. The CDR3 sequence is 11 residues long.

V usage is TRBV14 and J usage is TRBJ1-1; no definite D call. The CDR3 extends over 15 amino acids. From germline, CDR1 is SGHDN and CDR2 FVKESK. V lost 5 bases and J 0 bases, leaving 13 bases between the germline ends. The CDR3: CASSDRTRMNTEAFF. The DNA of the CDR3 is TGTGCCAGCAGCGATCGGACTCGAATGAACACTGAAGCTTTCTTT. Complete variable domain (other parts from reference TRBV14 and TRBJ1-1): EAGVTQFPSHSVIEKGQTVTLRCDPISGHDNLYWYRRVMGKEIKFLLHFVKESKQDESGMPNNRFLAERTGGTYSTLKVQPAELEDSGVYFCASSDRTRMNTEAFFGQGTRLTVV.

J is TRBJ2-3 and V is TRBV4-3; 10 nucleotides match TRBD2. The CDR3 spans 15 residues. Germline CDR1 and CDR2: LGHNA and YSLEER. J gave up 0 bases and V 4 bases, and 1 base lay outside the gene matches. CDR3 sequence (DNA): TGCGCCAGCAGCCGGACTAGCGGAAGCACAGATACGCAGTATTTT. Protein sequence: CASSRTSGSTDTQYF.

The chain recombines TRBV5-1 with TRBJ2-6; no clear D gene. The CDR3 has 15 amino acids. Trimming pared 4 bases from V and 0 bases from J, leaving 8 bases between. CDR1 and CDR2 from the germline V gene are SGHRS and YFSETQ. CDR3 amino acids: CASSQWLSGANVLTF. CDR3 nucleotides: TGCGCCAGCAGCCAGTGGCTCTCTGGGGCCAACGTCCTGACTTTC.

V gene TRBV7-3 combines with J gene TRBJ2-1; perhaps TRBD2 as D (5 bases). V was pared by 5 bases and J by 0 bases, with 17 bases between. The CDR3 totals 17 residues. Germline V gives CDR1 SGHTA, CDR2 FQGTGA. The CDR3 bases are TGTGCCAGCAGCCAGTATCCAGGACTCTACTCCTACAATGAGCAGTTCTTC. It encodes CASSQYPGLYSYNEQFF.

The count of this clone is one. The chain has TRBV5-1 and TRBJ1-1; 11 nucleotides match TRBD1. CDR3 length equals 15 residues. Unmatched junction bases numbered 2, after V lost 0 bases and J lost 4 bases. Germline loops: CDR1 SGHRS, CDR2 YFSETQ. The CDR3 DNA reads TGCGCCAGCAGCTTGGGGGACAGGGGGAGCACTGAAGCTTTCTTT. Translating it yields CASSLGDRGSTEAFF. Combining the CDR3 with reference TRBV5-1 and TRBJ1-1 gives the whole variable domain KAGVTQTPRYLIKTRGQQVTLSCSPISGHRSVSWYQQTPGQGLQFLFEYFSETQRNKGNFPGRFSGRQFSNSRSEMNVSTLELGDSALYLCASSLGDRGSTEAFFGQGTRLTVV.

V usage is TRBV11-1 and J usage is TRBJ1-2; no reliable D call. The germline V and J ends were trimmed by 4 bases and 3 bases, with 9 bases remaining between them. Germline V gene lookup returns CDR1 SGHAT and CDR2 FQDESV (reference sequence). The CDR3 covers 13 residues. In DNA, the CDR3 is TGTGCCAGCAGCTCCCAAGGACACTATGGCTACACCTTC. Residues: CASSSQGHYGYTF. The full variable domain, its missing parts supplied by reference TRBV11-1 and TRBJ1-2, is EAEVAQSPRYKITEKSQAVAFWCDPISGHATLYWYRQILGQGPELLVQFQDESVVDDSQLPKDRFSAERLKGVDSTLKIQPAELGDSAMYLCASSSQGHYGYTFGSGTRLTVV.

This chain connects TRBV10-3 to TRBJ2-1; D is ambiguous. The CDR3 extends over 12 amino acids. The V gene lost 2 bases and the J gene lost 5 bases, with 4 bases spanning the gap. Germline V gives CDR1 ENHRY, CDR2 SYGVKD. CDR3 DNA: TGTGCCATCAGTGAGGGGAACAATGAGCAGTTCTTC. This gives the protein CAISEGNNEQFF.

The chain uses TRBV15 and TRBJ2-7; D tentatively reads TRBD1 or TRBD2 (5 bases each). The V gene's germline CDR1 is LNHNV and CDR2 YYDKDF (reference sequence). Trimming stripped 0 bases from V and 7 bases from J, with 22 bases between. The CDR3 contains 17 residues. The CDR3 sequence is CATSRESFSAGTKEQYF. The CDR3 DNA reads TGTGCCACCAGCAGAGAATCTTTTTCCGCAGGGACGAAGGAGCAGTACTTC.

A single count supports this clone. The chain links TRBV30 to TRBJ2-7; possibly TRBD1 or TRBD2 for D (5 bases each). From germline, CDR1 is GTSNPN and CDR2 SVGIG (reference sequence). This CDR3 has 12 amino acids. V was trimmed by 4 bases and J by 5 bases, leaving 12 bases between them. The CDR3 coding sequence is TGTGCCTGGACCAGGGACGGGGACGAGCAGTACTTC. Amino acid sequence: CAWTRDGDEQYF.

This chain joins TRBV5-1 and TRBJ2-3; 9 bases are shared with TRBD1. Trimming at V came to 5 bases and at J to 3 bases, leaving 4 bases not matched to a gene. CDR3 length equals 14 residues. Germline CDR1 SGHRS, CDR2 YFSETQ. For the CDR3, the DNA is TGCGCCAGCAGGGTTGGGACAGGGACAGATACGCAGTATTTT. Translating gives CASRVGTGTDTQYF. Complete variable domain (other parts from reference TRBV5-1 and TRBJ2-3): KAGVTQTPRYLIKTRGQQVTLSCSPISGHRSVSWYQQTPGQGLQFLFEYFSETQRNKGNFPGRFSGRQFSNSRSEMNVSTLELGDSALYLCASRVGTGTDTQYFGPGTRLTVL.

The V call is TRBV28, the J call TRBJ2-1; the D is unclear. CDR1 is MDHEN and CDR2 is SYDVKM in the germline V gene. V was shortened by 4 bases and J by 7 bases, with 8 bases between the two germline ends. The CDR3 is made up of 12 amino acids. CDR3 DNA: TGTGCCAGCAGTTCCCCCGGGAATGAGCAGTTCTTC. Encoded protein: CASSSPGNEQFF.

Written as DNA, the CDR3 is TGTGCCAGTAGTATAATTAGGGGGACTGAAGCTTTCTTT. Its translation is CASSIIRGTEAFF. The genes are TRBV19 and TRBJ1-1, with D possibly being TRBD1 (6 bases). Germline CDR1 and CDR2: LNHDA and SQIVND (reference sequence). V lost 2 bases to trimming and J lost 5 bases, with 9 bases between them. The CDR3 loop spans 13 amino acids.

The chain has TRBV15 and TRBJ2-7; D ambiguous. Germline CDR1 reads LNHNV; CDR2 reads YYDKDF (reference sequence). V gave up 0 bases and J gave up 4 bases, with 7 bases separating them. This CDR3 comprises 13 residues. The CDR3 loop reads CATSRESGYEQYF. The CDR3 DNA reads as TGTGCCACCAGCAGAGAGTCCGGGTACGAGCAGTACTTC.

The DNA of the CDR3 is TGTGCCAGCAGCCCCCCGGGGGAGATGGAGACCCAGTACTTC. It translates to CASSPPGEMETQYF. The chain recombines TRBV7-2 with TRBJ2-5, with a tentative D call TRBD2 (6 bases). The CDR3 extends over 14 amino acids. In germline, CDR1 is SGHTA, CDR2 FQGNSA. Trimming cost V 5 bases and J 5 bases, with 15 bases left between them.

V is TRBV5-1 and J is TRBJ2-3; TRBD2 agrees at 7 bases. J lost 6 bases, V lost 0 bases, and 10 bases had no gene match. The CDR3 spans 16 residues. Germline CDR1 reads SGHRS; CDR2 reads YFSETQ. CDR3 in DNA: TGCGCCAGCAGCTTGGCCGTAGTGGGAGGGCAGGATACGCAGTATTTT. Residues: CASSLAVVGGQDTQYF.

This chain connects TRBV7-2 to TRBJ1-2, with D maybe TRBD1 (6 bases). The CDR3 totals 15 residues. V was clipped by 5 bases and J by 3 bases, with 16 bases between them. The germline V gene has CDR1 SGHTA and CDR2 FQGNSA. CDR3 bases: TGTGCCAGCAGCCGGGGGCCGGCAGGGGACTATGGCTACACCTTC. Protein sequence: CASSRGPAGDYGYTF. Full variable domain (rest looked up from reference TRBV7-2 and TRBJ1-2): GAGVSQSPSNKVTEKGKDVELRCDPISGHTALYWYRQSLGQGLEFLIYFQGNSAPDKSGLPSDRFSAERTGGSVSTLTIQRTQQEDSAVYLCASSRGPAGDYGYTFGSGTRLTVV.

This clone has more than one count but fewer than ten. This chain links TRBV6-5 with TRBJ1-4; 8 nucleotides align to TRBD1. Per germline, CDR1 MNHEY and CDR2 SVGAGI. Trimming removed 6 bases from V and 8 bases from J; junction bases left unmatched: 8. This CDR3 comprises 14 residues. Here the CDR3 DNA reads TGTGCCAGCAGGGTACAGGGGGGGCAAGAAAAACTGTTTTTT. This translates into CASRVQGGQEKLFF.

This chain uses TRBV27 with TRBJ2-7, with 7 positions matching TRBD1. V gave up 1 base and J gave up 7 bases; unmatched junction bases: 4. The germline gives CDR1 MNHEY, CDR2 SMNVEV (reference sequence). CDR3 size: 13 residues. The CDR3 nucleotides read TGTGCCAGCAGTTTATTGACAGGGTGGGAGCAGTACTTC. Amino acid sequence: CASSLLTGWEQYF.